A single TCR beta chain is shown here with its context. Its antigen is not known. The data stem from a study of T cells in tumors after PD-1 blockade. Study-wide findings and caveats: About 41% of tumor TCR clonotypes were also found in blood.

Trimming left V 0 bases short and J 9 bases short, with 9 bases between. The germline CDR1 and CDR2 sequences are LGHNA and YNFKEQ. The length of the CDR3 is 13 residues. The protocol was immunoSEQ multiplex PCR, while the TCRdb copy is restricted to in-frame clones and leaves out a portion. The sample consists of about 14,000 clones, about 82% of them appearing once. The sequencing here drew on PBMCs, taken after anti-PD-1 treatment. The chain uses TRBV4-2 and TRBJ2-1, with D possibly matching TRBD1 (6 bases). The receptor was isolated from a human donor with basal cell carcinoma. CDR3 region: CASSQDVTGEQFF. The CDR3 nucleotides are TGTGCCAGCAGCCAAGATGTGACAGGTGAGCAGTTCTTC.